This record looks at one T cell receptor (beta chain) sequence and its context. Its target is unknown. This entry comes from a study of T cell responses to AZD1222 COVID-19 vaccine. Trimming left V 5 bases short and J 7 bases short, with 12 bases between. Germline V gene lookup returns CDR1 SEHNR and CDR2 FQNEAQ (reference sequence). The CDR3 consists of 13 residues. Data came from immunoSEQ multiplex PCR; TCRdb stores just in-frame clones and leaves some out. The data show some 120,000 clones, roughly 84% seen once. Broader study findings: As reported, nearly half of all spike-specific TCRs target variant regions that are unmutated. White British ancestry dominated among donors, who included more females, and clonal diversity was possibly underestimated. There were vaccine-associated CD4 TCRs across spike, dominant at 160-218 and 743-854.

This specimen was peripheral blood, taken on day 0 of AZD1222 vaccination. The receptor's source is an adult in good health. The chain employs TRBV7-9 and TRBJ2-1, with TRBD2 as a possible D gene (5 bases). The CDR3 nucleotides read TGTGCCAGCAGCCAGGACTGGGATAATGAGCAGTTCTTC. As protein: CASSQDWDNEQFF.